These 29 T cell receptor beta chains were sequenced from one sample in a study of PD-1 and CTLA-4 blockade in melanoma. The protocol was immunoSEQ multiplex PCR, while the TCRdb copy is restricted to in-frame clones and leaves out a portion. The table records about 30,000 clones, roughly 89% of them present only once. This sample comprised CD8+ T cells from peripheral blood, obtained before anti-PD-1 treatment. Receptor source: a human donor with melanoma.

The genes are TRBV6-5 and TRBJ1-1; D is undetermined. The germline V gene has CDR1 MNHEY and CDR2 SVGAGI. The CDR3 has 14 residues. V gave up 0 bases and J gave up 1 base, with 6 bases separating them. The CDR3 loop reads CASSYSQRNTEAFF. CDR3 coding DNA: TGTGCCAGCAGTTACTCCCAAAGGAACACTGAAGCTTTCTTT.

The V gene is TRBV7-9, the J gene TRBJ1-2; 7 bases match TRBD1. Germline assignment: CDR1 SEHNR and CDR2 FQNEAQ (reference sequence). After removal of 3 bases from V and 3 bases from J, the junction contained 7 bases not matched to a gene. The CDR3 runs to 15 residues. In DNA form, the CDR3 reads TGTGCCAGCAGCTTCGCATTCCAGGGGGACTATGGCTACACCTTC. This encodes CASSFAFQGDYGYTF.

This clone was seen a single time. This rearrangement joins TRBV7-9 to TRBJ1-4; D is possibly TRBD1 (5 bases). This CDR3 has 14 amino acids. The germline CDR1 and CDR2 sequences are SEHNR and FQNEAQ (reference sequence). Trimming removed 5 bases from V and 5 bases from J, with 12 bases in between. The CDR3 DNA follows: TGTGCCAGCAGCCAGGGTCTCTCAAATGAAAAACTGTTTTTT. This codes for CASSQGLSNEKLFF.

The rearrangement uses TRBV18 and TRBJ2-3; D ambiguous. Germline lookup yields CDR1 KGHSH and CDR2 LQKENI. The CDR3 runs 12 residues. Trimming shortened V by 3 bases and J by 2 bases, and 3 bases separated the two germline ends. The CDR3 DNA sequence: TGTGCCAGCTCACCGTACACAGATACGCAGTATTTT. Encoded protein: CASSPYTDTQYF.

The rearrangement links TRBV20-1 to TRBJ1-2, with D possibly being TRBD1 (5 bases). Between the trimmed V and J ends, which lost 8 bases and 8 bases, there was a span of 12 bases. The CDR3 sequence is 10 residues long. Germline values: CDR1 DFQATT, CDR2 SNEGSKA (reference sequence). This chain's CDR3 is CSPTGDGYTF. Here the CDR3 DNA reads TGCAGTCCGACGGGGGACGGCTACACCTTC.

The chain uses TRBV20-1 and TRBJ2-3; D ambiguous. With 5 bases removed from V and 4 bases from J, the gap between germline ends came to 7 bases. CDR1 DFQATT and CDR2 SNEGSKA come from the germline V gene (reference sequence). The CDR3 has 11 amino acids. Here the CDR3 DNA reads TGCAGTGCTGACAAGGCAGATACGCAGTATTTT. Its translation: CSADKADTQYF.

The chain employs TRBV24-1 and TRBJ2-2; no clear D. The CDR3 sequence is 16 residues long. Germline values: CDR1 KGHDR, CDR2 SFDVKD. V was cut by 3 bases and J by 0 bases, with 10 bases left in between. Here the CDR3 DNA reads TGTGCCACCAGTGATCTCGACCCCGCGAACACCGGGGAGCTGTTTTTT. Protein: CATSDLDPANTGELFF.

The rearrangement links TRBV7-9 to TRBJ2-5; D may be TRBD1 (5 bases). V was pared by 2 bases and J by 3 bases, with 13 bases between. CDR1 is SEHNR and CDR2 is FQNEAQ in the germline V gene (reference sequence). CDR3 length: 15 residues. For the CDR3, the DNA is TGTGCCAGCAGCTTATTCCCCCAGGGTGAAGAGACCCAGTACTTC. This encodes CASSLFPQGEETQYF. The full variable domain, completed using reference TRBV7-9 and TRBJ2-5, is DTGVSQNPRHKITKRGQNVTFRCDPISEHNRLYWYRQTLGQGPEFLTYFQNEAQLEKSRLLSDRFSAERPKGSFSTLEIQRTEQGDSAMYLCASSLFPQGEETQYFGPGTRLLVL.

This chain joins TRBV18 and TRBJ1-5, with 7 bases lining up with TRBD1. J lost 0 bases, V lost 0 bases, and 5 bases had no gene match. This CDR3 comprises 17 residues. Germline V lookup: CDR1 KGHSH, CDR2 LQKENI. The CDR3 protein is CASSPPKTGNSNQPQHF. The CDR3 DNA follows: TGTGCCAGCTCACCACCTAAGACAGGGAATAGCAATCAGCCCCAGCATTTT.

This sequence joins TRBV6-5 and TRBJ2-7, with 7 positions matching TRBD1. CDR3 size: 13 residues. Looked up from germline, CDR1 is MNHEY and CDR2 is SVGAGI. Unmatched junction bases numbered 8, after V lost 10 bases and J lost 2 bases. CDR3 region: CATRDRVAYEQYF. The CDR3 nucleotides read TGTGCCACCCGGGACAGAGTAGCCTACGAGCAGTACTTC.

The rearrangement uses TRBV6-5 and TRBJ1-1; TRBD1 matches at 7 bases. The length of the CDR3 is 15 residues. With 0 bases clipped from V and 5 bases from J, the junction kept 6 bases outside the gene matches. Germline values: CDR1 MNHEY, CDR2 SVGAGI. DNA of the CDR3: TGTGCCAGCAGTTACTCAACAGGGGAGGGGACTGAAGCTTTCTTT. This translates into CASSYSTGEGTEAFF.

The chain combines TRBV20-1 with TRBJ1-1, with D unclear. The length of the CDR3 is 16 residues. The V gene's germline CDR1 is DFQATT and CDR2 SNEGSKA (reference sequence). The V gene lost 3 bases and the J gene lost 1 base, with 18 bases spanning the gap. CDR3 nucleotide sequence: TGCAGTGCTAGTGCAGGATTCTCCTCTCAGAACACTGAAGCTTTCTTT. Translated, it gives CSASAGFSSQNTEAFF.

The CDR3 DNA reads as TGTGCCAGCAGTGAAGAAATCCTCTACGAGCAGTACTTC. Protein sequence: CASSEEILYEQYF. This rearrangement joins TRBV6-1 to TRBJ2-7; D not resolved. This CDR3 comprises 13 residues. The germline V gene has CDR1 MNHNS and CDR2 SASEGT. V gave up 1 base and J gave up 3 bases, with 7 bases separating them.

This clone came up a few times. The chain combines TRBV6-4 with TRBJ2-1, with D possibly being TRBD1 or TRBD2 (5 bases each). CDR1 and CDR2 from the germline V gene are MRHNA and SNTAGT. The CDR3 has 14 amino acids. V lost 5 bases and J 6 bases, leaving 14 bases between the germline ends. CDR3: CASSPRGAVNEQFF. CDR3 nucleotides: TGTGCCAGCAGTCCCAGAGGGGCCGTCAATGAGCAGTTCTTC.

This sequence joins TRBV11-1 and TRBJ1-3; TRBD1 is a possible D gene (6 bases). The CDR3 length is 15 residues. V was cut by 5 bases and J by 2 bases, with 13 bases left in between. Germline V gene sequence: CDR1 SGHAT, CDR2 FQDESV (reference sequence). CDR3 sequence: CASSGRGPAGNTIYF. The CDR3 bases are TGTGCCAGCAGCGGCAGGGGACCTGCTGGAAACACCATATATTTT.

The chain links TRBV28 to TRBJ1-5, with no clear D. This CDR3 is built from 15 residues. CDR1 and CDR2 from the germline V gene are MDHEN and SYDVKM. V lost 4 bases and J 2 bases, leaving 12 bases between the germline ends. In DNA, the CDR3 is TGTGCCAGCAGTTCTTTGATTCAGGGCAATCAGCCCCAGCATTTT. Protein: CASSSLIQGNQPQHF.

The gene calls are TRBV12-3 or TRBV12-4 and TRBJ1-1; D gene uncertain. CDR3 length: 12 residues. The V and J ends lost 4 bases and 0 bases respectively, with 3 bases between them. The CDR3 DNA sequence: TGTGCCAGCAGTTACCTGAACACTGAAGCTTTCTTT. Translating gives CASSYLNTEAFF.

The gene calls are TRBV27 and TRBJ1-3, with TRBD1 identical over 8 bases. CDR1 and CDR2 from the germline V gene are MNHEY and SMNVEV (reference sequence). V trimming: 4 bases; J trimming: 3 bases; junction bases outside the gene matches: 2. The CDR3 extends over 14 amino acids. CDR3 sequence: CASSSQGVGNTIYF. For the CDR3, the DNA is TGTGCCAGCAGTTCACAGGGGGTTGGAAACACCATATATTTT.

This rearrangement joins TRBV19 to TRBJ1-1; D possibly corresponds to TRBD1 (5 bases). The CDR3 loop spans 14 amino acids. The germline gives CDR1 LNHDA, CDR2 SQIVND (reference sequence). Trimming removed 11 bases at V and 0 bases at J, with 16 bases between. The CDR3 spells CASGPDNLNTEAFF. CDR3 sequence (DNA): TGTGCCTCTGGCCCGGACAACTTGAACACTGAAGCTTTCTTT.

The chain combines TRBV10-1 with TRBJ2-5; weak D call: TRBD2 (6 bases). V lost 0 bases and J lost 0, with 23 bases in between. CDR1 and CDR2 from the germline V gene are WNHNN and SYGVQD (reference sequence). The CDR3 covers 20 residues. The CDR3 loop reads CASSESLGKGAGRDQETQYF. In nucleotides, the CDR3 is TGCGCCAGCAGTGAGTCGTTAGGAAAAGGGGCGGGAAGGGACCAAGAGACCCAGTACTTC.

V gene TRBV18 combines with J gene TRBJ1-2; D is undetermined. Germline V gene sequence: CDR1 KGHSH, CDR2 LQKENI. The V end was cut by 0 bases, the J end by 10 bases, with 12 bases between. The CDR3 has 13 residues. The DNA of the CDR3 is TGTGCCAGCTCACCACCTCGGGATCCGGACTACACCTTC. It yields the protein CASSPPRDPDYTF.

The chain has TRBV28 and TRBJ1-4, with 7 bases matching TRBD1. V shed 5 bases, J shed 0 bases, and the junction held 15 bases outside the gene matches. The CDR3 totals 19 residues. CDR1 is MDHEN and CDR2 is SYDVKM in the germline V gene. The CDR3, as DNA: TGTGCCAGCAGTACTTTCTTGGGACAGATAATTTCAACTAATGAAAAACTGTTTTTT. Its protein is CASSTFLGQIISTNEKLFF.

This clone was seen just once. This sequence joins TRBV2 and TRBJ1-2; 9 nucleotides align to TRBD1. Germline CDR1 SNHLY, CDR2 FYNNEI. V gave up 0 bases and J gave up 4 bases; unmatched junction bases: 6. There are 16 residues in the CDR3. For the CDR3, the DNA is TGTGCCAGCAGTGAAGCTTACAGGGGGCAGGCCTATGGCTACACCTTC. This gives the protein CASSEAYRGQAYGYTF.

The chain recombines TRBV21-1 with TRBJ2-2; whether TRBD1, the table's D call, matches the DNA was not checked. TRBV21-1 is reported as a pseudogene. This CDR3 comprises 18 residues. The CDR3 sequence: CASSKELSQGSDTGELFF. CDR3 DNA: TGTGCCAGCAGCAAAGAACTGAGTCAGGGGAGTGACACCGGGGAGCTGTTTTTT.

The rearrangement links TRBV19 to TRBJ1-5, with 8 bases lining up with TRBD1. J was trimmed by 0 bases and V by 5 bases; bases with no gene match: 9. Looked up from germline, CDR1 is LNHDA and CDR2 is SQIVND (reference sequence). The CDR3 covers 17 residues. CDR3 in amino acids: CASSLGQGRYSNQPQHF. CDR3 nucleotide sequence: TGTGCCAGTAGTCTTGGACAGGGCCGATATAGCAATCAGCCCCAGCATTTT.

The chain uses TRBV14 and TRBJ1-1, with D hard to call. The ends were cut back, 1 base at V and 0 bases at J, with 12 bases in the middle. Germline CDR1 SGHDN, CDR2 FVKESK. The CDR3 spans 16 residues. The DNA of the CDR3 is TGTGCCAGCAGCCAAGGTTATATAGGGATGAACACTGAAGCTTTCTTT. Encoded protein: CASSQGYIGMNTEAFF. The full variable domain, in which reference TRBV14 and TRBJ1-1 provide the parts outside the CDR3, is EAGVTQFPSHSVIEKGQTVTLRCDPISGHDNLYWYRRVMGKEIKFLLHFVKESKQDESGMPNNRFLAERTGGTYSTLKVQPAELEDSGVYFCASSQGYIGMNTEAFFGQGTRLTVV.

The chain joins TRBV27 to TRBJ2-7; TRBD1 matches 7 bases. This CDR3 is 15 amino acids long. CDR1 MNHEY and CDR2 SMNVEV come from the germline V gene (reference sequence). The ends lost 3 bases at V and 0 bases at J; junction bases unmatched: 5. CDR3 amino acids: CASSLRGPSSYEQYF. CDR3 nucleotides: TGTGCCAGCAGTTTGAGGGGGCCCAGCTCCTACGAGCAGTACTTC.

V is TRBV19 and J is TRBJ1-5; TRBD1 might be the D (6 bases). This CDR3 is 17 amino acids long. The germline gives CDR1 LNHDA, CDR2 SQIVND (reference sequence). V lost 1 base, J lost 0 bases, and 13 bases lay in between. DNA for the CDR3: TGTGCCAGTAGTATAGCGGCGGACAGAGATAGCAATCAGCCCCAGCATTTT. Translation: CASSIAADRDSNQPQHF.

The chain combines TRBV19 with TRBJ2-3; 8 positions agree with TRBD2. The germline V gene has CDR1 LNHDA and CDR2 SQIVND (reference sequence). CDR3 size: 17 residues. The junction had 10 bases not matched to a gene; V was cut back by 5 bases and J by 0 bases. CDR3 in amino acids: CASSLGRGGRSTDTQYF. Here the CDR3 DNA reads TGTGCCAGTAGTCTCGGGAGGGGAGGGAGGAGCACAGATACGCAGTATTTT. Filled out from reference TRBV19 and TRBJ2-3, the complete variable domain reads DGGITQSPKYLFRKEGQNVTLSCEQNLNHDAMYWYRQDPGQGLRLIYYSQIVNDFQKGDIAEGYSVSREKKESFPLTVTSAQKNPTAFYLCASSLGRGGRSTDTQYFGPGTRLTVL.